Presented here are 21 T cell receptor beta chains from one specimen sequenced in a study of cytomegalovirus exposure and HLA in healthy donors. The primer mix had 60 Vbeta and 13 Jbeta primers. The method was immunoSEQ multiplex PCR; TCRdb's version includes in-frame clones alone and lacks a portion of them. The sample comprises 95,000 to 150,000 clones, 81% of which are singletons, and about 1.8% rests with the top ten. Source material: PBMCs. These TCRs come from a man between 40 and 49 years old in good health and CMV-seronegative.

The CDR3 is CASDPPLGAGDQETQYF. The CDR3 bases are TGTGCCAGTGACCCACCCCTCGGAGCGGGGGACCAAGAGACCCAGTACTTC. The chain recombines TRBV27 with TRBJ2-5; TRBD2 matches at 8 bases. J lost 0 bases, V lost 9 bases, and 15 bases had no gene match. This CDR3 region has 17 residues. Germline V gene data show CDR1 as MNHEY and CDR2 as SMNVEV (reference sequence).

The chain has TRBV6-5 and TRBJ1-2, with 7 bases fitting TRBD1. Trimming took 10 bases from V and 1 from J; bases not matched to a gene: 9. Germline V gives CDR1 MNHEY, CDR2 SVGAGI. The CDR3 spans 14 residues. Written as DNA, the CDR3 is TGTGCCACCCAACCCGGGACAGATAACTATGGCTACACCTTC. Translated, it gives CATQPGTDNYGYTF.

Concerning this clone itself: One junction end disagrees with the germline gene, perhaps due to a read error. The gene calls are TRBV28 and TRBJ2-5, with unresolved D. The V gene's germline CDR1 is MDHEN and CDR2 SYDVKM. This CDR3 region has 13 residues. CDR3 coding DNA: TGTGCCAGCCGACGTTCAATCCAAGAGGCCCAGTACTTC. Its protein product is CASRRSIQEAQYF.

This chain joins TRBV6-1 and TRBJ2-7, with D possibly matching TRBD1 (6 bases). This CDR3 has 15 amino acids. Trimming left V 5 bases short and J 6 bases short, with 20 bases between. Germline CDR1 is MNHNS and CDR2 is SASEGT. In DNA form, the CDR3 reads TGTGCCAGCAGTCAGGGGAGTGGGGCACTTGGCGAGCAGTACTTC. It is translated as CASSQGSGALGEQYF.

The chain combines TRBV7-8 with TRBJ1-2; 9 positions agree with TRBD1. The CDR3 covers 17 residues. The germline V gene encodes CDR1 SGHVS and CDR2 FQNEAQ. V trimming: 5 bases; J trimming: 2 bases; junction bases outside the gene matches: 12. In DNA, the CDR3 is TGTGCCAGCAGCCCCCGACCGGGGACAGGGACAAACTATGGCTACACCTTC. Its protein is CASSPRPGTGTNYGYTF.

Here the CDR3 reads CASSITGDRDSPLHF. CDR3 DNA sequence: TGTGCCAGCAGTATCACTGGGGACAGAGACTCACCCCTCCACTTT. The gene calls are TRBV4-2 and TRBJ1-6; 7 nucleotides line up with TRBD1. The CDR3 spans 15 residues. Germline values: CDR1 LGHNA, CDR2 YNFKEQ. J lost 10 bases, V lost 6 bases, and 12 bases had no gene match.

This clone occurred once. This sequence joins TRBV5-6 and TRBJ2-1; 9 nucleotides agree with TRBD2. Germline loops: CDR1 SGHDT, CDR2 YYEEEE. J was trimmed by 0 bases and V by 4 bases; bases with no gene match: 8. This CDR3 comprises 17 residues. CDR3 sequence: CASSLGLADSSYNEQFF. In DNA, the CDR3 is TGTGCCAGCAGCCTGGGACTAGCTGACAGCTCCTACAATGAGCAGTTCTTC.

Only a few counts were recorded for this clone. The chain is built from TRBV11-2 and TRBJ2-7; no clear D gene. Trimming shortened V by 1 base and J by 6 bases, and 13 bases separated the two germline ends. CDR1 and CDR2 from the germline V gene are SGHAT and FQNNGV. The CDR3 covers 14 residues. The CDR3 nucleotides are TGTGCCAGCAGCTTAGCGCTTCCCGGCGGCGAGCAGTACTTC. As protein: CASSLALPGGEQYF.

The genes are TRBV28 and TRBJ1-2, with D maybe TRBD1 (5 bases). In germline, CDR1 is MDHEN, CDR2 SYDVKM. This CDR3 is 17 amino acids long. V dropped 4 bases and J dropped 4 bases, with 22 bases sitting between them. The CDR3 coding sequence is TGTGCCAGCAGTTCGGGGGGACTCGTTCCGGATCCCTATGGCTACACCTTC. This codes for CASSSGGLVPDPYGYTF.

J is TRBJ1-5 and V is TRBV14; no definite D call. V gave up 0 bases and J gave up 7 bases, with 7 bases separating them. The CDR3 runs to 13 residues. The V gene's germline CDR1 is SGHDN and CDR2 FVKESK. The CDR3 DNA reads TGTGCCAGCAGCCAAGATGAGGGCCAGCCCCAGCATTTT. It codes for CASSQDEGQPQHF.

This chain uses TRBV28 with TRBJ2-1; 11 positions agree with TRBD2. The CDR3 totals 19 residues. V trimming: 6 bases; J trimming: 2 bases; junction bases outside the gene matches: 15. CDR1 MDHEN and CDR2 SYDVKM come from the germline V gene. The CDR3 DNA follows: TGTGCCAGCAGCCTACTTCCGACTAGCGGGGTGGGGGCCTACAATGAGCAGTTCTTC. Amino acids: CASSLLPTSGVGAYNEQFF.

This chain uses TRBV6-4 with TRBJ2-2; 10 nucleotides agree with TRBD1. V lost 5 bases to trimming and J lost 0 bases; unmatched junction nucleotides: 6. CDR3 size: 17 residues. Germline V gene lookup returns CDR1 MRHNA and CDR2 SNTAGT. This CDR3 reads CASSRAGTGANTGELFF. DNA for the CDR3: TGTGCCAGCAGTAGAGCCGGGACAGGGGCGAACACCGGGGAGCTGTTTTTT.

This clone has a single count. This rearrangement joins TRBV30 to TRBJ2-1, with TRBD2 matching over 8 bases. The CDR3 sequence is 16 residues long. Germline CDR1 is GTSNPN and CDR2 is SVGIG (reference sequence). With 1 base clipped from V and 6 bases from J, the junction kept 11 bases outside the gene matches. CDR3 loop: CAWSARLAGGTNEQFF. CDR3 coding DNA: TGTGCCTGGAGTGCCCGGCTCGCGGGAGGCACCAATGAGCAGTTCTTC.

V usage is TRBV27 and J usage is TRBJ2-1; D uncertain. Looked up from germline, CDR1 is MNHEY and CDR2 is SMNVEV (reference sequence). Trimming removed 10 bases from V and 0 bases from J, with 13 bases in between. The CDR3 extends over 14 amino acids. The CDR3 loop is CATAVQSSYNEQFF. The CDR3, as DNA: TGTGCCACCGCGGTGCAAAGCTCCTACAATGAGCAGTTCTTC.

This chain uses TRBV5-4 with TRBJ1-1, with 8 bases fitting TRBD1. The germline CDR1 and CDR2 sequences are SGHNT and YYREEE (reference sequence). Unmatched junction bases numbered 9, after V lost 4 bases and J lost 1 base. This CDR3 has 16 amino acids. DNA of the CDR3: TGTGCCAGCAGCCGAAGGTTGGGACAGGCGAACACTGAAGCTTTCTTT. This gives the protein CASSRRLGQANTEAFF. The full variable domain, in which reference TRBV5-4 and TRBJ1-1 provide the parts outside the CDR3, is ETGVTQSPTHLIKTRGQQVTLRCSSQSGHNTVSWYQQALGQGPQFIFQYYREEENGRGNFPPRFSGLQFPNYSSELNVNALELDDSALYLCASSRRLGQANTEAFFGQGTRLTVV.

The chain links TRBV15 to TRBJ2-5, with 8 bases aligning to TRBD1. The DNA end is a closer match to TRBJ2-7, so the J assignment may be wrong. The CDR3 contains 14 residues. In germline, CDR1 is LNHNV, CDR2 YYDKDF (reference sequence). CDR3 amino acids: CATSYGQGYYEQYF. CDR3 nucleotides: TGTGCCACCAGCTATGGACAGGGTTATTACGAGCAGTACTTC.

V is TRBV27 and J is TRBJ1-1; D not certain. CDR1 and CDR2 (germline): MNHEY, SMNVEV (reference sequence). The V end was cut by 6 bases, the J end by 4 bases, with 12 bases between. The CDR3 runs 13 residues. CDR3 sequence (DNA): TGTGCCAGCAGCCGCGGCTCGGCCACTGAAGCTTTCTTT. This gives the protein CASSRGSATEAFF.

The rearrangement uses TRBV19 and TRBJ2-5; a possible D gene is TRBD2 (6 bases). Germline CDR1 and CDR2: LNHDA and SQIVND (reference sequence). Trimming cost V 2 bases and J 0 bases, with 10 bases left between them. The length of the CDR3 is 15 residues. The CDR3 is CASSIQGLDQETQYF. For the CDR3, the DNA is TGTGCCAGTAGTATACAGGGACTCGACCAAGAGACCCAGTACTTC.

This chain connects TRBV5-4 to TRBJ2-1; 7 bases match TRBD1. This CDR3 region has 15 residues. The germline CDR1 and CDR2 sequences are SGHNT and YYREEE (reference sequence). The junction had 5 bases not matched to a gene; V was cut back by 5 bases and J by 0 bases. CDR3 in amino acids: CASRPDRSSYNEQFF. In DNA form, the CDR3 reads TGTGCCAGCAGGCCGGACAGGAGCTCCTACAATGAGCAGTTCTTC.

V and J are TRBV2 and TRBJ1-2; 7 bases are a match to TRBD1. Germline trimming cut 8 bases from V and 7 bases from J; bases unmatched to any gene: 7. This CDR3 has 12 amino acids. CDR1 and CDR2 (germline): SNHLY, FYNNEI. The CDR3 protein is CASDSQGGGYTF. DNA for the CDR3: TGTGCCAGCGATTCCCAGGGGGGTGGCTACACCTTC.

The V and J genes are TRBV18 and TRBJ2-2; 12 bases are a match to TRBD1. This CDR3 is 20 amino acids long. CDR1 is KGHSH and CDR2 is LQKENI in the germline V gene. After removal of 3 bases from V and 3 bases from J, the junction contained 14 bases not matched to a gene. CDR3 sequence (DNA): TGTGCCAGCTCACCCGTCTTGCCGGGACAGGGGGCAAGATACACCGGGGAGCTGTTTTTT. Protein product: CASSPVLPGQGARYTGELFF.